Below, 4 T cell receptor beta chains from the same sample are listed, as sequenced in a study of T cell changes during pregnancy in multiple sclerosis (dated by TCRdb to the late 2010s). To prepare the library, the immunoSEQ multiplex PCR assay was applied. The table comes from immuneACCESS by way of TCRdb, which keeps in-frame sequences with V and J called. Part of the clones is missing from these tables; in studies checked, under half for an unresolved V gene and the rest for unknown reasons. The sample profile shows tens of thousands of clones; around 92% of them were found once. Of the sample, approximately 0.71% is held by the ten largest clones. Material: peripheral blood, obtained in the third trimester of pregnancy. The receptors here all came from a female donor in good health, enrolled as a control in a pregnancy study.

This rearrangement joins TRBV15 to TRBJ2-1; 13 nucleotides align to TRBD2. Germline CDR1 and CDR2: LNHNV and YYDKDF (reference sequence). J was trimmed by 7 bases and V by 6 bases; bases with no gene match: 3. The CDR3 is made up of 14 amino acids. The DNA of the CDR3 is TGTGCCACCAGGGAGACTAGCGGGAGGAATGAGCAGTTCTTC. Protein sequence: CATRETSGRNEQFF.

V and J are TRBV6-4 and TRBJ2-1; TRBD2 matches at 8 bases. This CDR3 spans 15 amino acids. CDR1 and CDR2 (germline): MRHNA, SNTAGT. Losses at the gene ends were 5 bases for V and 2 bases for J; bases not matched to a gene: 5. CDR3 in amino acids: CASSLSGGPYNEQFF. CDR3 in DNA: TGTGCCAGCAGTCTCTCGGGAGGGCCCTACAATGAGCAGTTCTTC.

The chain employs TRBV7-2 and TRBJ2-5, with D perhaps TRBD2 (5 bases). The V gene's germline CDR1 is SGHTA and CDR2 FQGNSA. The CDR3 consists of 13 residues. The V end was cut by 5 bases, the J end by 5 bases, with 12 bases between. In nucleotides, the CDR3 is TGTGCCAGCAGCCAGACTATCCTGGAGACCCAGTACTTC. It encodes CASSQTILETQYF.

The CDR3 reads CASSVGETGREQYF. The CDR3 DNA reads TGTGCCAGCAGCGTAGGCGAGACAGGGCGGGAGCAGTACTTC. The chain joins TRBV9 to TRBJ2-7; 7 bases map to TRBD1. Germline CDR1 and CDR2: SGDLS and YYNGEE. There are 14 residues in the CDR3. V gave up 0 bases and J gave up 7 bases; unmatched junction bases: 7.